Described below is a single TCR beta chain sequence and its context. Its antigen is still unknown. The germline gives CDR1 SGHDT, CDR2 YYEEEE. The CDR3 is 15 amino acids. The V end lost 0 bases, the J end lost 1 base, and 8 bases lay between the germline ends. Naivety among CD8 cells was defined by CD45RO negativity and positive CCR7 selection, thereby excluding terminally differentiated effector memory CD45RA+ cells. At a deep level, the assay was run. Genomic DNA of every subset was divided equally among multiple immunoSEQ plates. TCRdb's table, derived via immunoSEQ multiplex PCR, lists solely in-frame clones and lacks some. The table lists around 2,000,000 clones, approximately 95% of them singletons. The data derive from a study of shared clonotypes between healthy human individuals. Study findings and constraints: With few donors, the genetic and exposure-history diversity represented was limited.

The source of this sequence is a man between 18 and 35 years old in good health. Sequenced: naive CD8+ T cells sorted from blood. The rearrangement links TRBV5-6 to TRBJ1-3; D is ambiguous. The CDR3 sequence: CASSLGSGSGNTIYF. The DNA for the CDR3 is TGTGCCAGCAGCTTGGGTTCAGGATCTGGAAACACCATATATTTT.